One sample yielded the 18 T cell receptor beta chains listed below, sequenced in a study of control samples from healthy donors and cancer patients (TCRdb year 2020). Library preparation used the immunoSEQ multiplex PCR assay. TCRdb carries this immuneACCESS record with in-frame sequences only. Its versions omit some clonotypes, under half of them owing to an unresolved V gene in the studies checked, with the rest unexplained. In all, the sample holds more than 70,000 clones, and under 90% of those were seen once. Around 20% of the sample lies in the top ten. The sequenced sample was PBMCs. Source of these receptors: a man aged 60-69 years with lung cancer.

This rearrangement joins TRBV27 to TRBJ1-1; D gene uncertain. The CDR3 runs to 14 residues. Germline V gene lookup returns CDR1 MNHEY and CDR2 SMNVEV (reference sequence). Trimming shortened V by 6 bases and J by 3 bases, and 14 bases separated the two germline ends. Here the CDR3 reads CASREATVDTEAFF. The CDR3 coding sequence is TGTGCCAGCAGGGAGGCAACGGTGGACACTGAAGCTTTCTTT.

The chain combines TRBV2 with TRBJ2-5; D remains ambiguous. The V and J ends lost 3 bases and 5 bases respectively, with 10 bases between them. The CDR3 is made up of 13 amino acids. Looked up from germline, CDR1 is SNHLY and CDR2 is FYNNEI. CDR3 sequence reads: CASSDRLEETQYF. The CDR3 coding sequence is TGTGCCAGCAGTGACCGGCTAGAGGAGACCCAGTACTTC.

The chain joins TRBV30 to TRBJ1-1; D is perhaps TRBD1 (6 bases). Germline V gene sequence: CDR1 GTSNPN, CDR2 SVGIG (reference sequence). CDR3 size: 12 residues. Here the CDR3 DNA reads TGTGTCGGGGACACTACAAGGGCTGAAGCTTTCTTT. Encoded protein: CVGDTTRAEAFF.

The chain combines TRBV7-9 with TRBJ1-2; maybe TRBD1 (5 bases). Germline values: CDR1 SEHNR, CDR2 FQNEAQ (reference sequence). CDR3 length equals 13 residues. Trimming removed 3 bases at V and 4 bases at J, with 9 bases between. The DNA for the CDR3 is TGTGCCAGCAGCTTTAGGGGCCTCTATGGCTACACCTTC. Protein sequence: CASSFRGLYGYTF.

The chain recombines TRBV6-4 with TRBJ2-3; D possibly matches TRBD1 or TRBD2 (5 bases each). The V gene lost 6 bases and the J gene lost 3 bases, with 16 bases spanning the gap. Germline assignment: CDR1 MRHNA and CDR2 SNTAGT. This CDR3 is 15 amino acids long. DNA of the CDR3: TGTGCCAGCAGCGAGGGGCTAGGGGCTACAGATACGCAGTATTTT. The encoded protein is CASSEGLGATDTQYF.

This sequence joins TRBV9 and TRBJ2-3, with TRBD2 matching 11 bases. This CDR3 contains 17 residues. J was trimmed by 0 bases and V by 0 bases; bases with no gene match: 3. Germline CDR1 and CDR2: SGDLS and YYNGEE. The CDR3 coding sequence is TGTGCCAGCAGCGTAGGACTAGCGGGACTTAGCACAGATACGCAGTATTTT. The encoded protein is CASSVGLAGLSTDTQYF.

This chain uses TRBV30 with TRBJ2-7, with a tentative D call TRBD1 (5 bases). Trimming pared 4 bases from V and 0 bases from J, leaving 7 bases between. The CDR3 runs 12 residues. Germline values: CDR1 GTSNPN, CDR2 SVGIG (reference sequence). This chain's CDR3 is CAWTGFSYEQYF. The DNA for the CDR3 is TGTGCCTGGACAGGGTTCTCCTACGAGCAGTACTTC.

This clone was seen a single time. The gene calls are TRBV30 and TRBJ1-1; D gene uncertain. V gave up 0 bases and J gave up 3 bases, with 8 bases separating them. The germline CDR1 and CDR2 sequences are GTSNPN and SVGIG (reference sequence). CDR3 length equals 13 residues. CDR3 region: CAWSVRVYTEAFF. In nucleotides, the CDR3 is TGTGCCTGGAGTGTTCGGGTGTACACTGAAGCTTTCTTT.

The gene calls are TRBV7-6 and TRBJ2-5; D is perhaps TRBD2 (6 bases). The V gene lost 1 base and the J gene lost 2 bases, with 11 bases spanning the gap. Germline V gives CDR1 SGHVS, CDR2 FNYEAQ. This CDR3 has 15 residues. The CDR3 protein is CASSLGRGLQETQYF. The CDR3 DNA reads as TGTGCCAGCAGCTTAGGTAGGGGACTGCAAGAGACCCAGTACTTC.

The V gene is TRBV5-4, the J gene TRBJ1-3; D remains unclear. Germline CDR1 SGHNT, CDR2 YYREEE (reference sequence). This CDR3 has 15 residues. Trimming cost V 0 bases and J 2 bases, with 9 bases left between them. The CDR3 spells CASSLGTWAGNTIYF. DNA for the CDR3: TGTGCCAGCAGCTTGGGTACTTGGGCTGGAAACACCATATATTTT.

The chain joins TRBV6-6 to TRBJ1-1; 7 bases are a match to TRBD1. CDR1 MNHNY and CDR2 SVGAGI come from the germline V gene (reference sequence). This CDR3 spans 14 amino acids. Losses at the gene ends were 0 bases for V and 3 bases for J; bases not matched to a gene: 1. For the CDR3, the DNA is TGTGCCAGCAGTTACTCCACAGGGGACACTGAAGCTTTCTTT. Translated, it gives CASSYSTGDTEAFF.

The V and J genes are TRBV6-1 and TRBJ1-5, with a tentative D call TRBD1 (6 bases). Trimming stripped 1 base from V and 7 bases from J, with 11 bases between. CDR1 MNHNS and CDR2 SASEGT come from the germline V gene. The CDR3 covers 14 residues. CDR3 sequence (DNA): TGTGCCAGCAGTGAAGGAACAGGGCACCAGCCCCAGCATTTT. This sequence encodes CASSEGTGHQPQHF.

In DNA form, the CDR3 reads TGTGCCAGCAGCGGAGGACAGGGCGGCTACACCTTC. Translation: CASSGGQGGYTF. The J gene is TRBJ1-2, the V gene TRBV7-9; 8 bases align to TRBD1. This CDR3 region has 12 residues. Germline CDR1 reads SEHNR; CDR2 reads FQNEAQ (reference sequence). Trimming removed 5 bases from V and 8 bases from J; junction bases left unmatched: 4.

The chain combines TRBV7-2 with TRBJ2-7, with D unclear. Trimming stripped 2 bases from V and 1 base from J, with 0 bases between. The CDR3 is 11 residues long. CDR1 is SGHTA, CDR2 FQGNSA, per germline. The CDR3 nucleotides are TGTGCCAGCAGCTTATCCTACGAGCAGTACTTC. As protein: CASSLSYEQYF.

The chain employs TRBV6-5 and TRBJ1-1; D call uncertain. Trimming pared 0 bases from V and 10 bases from J, leaving 12 bases between. This CDR3 is built from 13 residues. Germline V lookup: CDR1 MNHEY, CDR2 SVGAGI. CDR3 coding DNA: TGTGCCAGCAGTTACTCAGGCCTCGAAGTAGCTTTCTTT. Translation gives CASSYSGLEVAFF.

With regard to this clone: Its ends do not fully match the called genes, so a read error is possible. This chain connects TRBV6-1 to TRBJ1-1; D is perhaps TRBD1 (6 bases). CDR1 is MNHNS and CDR2 is SASEGT in the germline V gene. The CDR3 is made up of 15 amino acids. CDR3 region: CASREGGNNRPEAFF. In DNA, the CDR3 is TGTGCCAGCAGGGAAGGGGGGAACAATAGGCCTGAAGCTTTCTTT.

The rearrangement links TRBV5-5 to TRBJ2-7; perhaps TRBD2 as D (5 bases). Germline loops: CDR1 SGHKS, CDR2 YYEKEE (reference sequence). Trimming took off 0 bases at V and 2 bases at J, with 9 bases between the two ends. The CDR3 consists of 14 residues. CDR3 coding DNA: TGTGCCAGCAGCTTGGAGGACTTTACCTACGAGCAGTACTTC. It codes for CASSLEDFTYEQYF.

The chain couples TRBV12-3 or TRBV12-4 to TRBJ1-5; no clear D. Trimming left V 3 bases short and J 6 bases short, with 6 bases between. This CDR3 region has 12 residues. The CDR3, as DNA: TGTGCCAGCAGTTTGTTAAGTCAGCCCCAGCATTTT. Translating it yields CASSLLSQPQHF.